This passage covers 10 T cell receptor beta chains from one sample sequenced in a study of blood T cells in healthy people across ages. A second PCR of roughly 7 to 11 cycles used a sample-barcoded 5' primer and a J-beta primer mix. One entry per CDR3 protein results from TCRdb running MiXCR on the 5' RACE reads. The sample comprises over 1,500,000 distinct CDR3 sequences, around 40% of which are singletons, and roughly 24% rests with the top ten. The material sequenced was blood. These receptors were taken from a human donor in good health.

V and J are TRBV20-1 and TRBJ2-5, with D uncertain. Trimming took off 5 bases at V and 0 bases at J, with 10 bases between the two ends. This CDR3 spans 13 amino acids. The germline CDR1 and CDR2 sequences are DFQATT and SNEGSKA (reference sequence). The CDR3 protein is CSAVRSDQETQYF. The CDR3 DNA reads TGCAGTGCTGTTAGGTCGGACCAAGAGACCCAGTACTTC.

The chain is built from TRBV20-1 and TRBJ2-3, with TRBD2 as a possible D gene (5 bases). CDR3 size: 17 residues. V dropped 1 base and J dropped 4 bases, with 21 bases sitting between them. CDR1 is DFQATT, CDR2 SNEGSKA, per germline (reference sequence). Here the CDR3 DNA reads TGCAGTGCTAGAGGGTTCGGGATCCGGGTGATAGCAGATACGCAGTATTTT. Translation gives CSARGFGIRVIADTQYF.

The rearrangement uses TRBV7-3 and TRBJ1-2, with D hard to call. The germline CDR1 and CDR2 sequences are SGHTA and FQGTGA. V gave up 4 bases and J gave up 6 bases, with 18 bases separating them. The CDR3 runs 15 residues. The CDR3 DNA reads TGTGCCAGCAGCTCCCGACTGGTGGGTTGGGATGGCTACACCTTC. This codes for CASSSRLVGWDGYTF.

This chain uses TRBV2 with TRBJ2-1, with D unclear. The ends were cut back, 6 bases at V and 7 bases at J, with 19 bases in the middle. The germline V gene has CDR1 SNHLY and CDR2 FYNNEI. The CDR3 runs 15 residues. The DNA of the CDR3 is TGTGCCAGCAGCGGAAGCGTCGGACCCAAGAATGAGCAGTTCTTC. Translation: CASSGSVGPKNEQFF.

The genes are TRBV6-4 and TRBJ1-1; D possibly corresponds to TRBD1 (6 bases). CDR1 is MRHNA and CDR2 is SNTAGT in the germline V gene. V was trimmed by 3 bases and J by 3 bases, leaving 17 bases between them. The CDR3 covers 16 residues. As DNA, the CDR3 is TGTGCCAGCAGTGAAGAGGGGGGGTGGAAGGACACTGAAGCTTTCTTT. The encoded protein is CASSEEGGWKDTEAFF.

This clonotype was counted a few times. The chain has TRBV21-1 and TRBJ2-7; the table's D call of TRBD1 was not tested on the DNA. TRBV21-1 is a recognized pseudogene. CDR3 length equals 15 residues. CDR3 residues: CASSKRGMELGEQYF. CDR3 coding DNA: TGTGCCAGCAGCAAAAGGGGTATGGAATTAGGGGAGCAGTACTTC.

Turning to this clonotype: One junction end does not reproduce the germline sequence, and a read error may be involved. The gene calls are TRBV28 and TRBJ2-3; no definite D call. The CDR3 has 14 residues. From germline, CDR1 is MDHEN and CDR2 SYDVKM. This CDR3 reads CTSSLLQSSYTQYF. The DNA of the CDR3 is TGTACCAGCAGTTTATTACAGTCATCCTATACGCAGTATTTT.

This clonotype was seen a handful of times. The V gene is TRBV7-9, the J gene TRBJ1-2; 7 nucleotides align to TRBD1. The CDR3 extends over 20 amino acids. Trimming cost V 7 bases and J 1 base; bases outside gene matches: 24. The V gene's germline CDR1 is SEHNR and CDR2 FQNEAQ (reference sequence). The CDR3 DNA sequence: TGTGCCAGCAAAAGTAGGGTCAGGGACCAGGGGGACAACCTTAACTATGGCTACACCTTC. This codes for CASKSRVRDQGDNLNYGYTF.

The rearrangement uses TRBV2 and TRBJ2-7; 8 positions agree with TRBD2. CDR3 size: 16 residues. V lost 4 bases and J lost 5; bases outside the gene matches: 13. CDR1 is SNHLY and CDR2 is FYNNEI in the germline V gene. The DNA for the CDR3 is TGTGCCAGCAGTGTATTTCTAGCGGGTAACGTAGACGAGCAGTACTTC. This codes for CASSVFLAGNVDEQYF.

The chain couples TRBV18 to TRBJ2-1; 10 bases are shared with TRBD2. The CDR3 runs to 14 residues. Germline CDR1 and CDR2: KGHSH and LQKENI. Trimming at V came to 6 bases and at J to 9 bases, leaving 8 bases not matched to a gene. In nucleotides, the CDR3 is TGTGCCAGCTCCCCCCAGCGGGGGGGAGTTGAGCAGTTCTTC. Its protein product is CASSPQRGGVEQFF.